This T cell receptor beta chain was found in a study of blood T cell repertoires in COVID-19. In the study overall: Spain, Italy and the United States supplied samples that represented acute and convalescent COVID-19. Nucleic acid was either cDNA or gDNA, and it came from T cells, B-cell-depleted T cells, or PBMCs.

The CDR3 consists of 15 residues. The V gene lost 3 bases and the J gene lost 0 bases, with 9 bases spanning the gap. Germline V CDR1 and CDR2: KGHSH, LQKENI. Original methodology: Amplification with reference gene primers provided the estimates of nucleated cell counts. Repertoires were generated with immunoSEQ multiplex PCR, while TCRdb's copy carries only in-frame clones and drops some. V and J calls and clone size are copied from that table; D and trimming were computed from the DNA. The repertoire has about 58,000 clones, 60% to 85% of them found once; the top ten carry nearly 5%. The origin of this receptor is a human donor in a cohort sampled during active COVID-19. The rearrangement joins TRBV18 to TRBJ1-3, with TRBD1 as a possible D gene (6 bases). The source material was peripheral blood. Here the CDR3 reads CASSPDSFSGNTIYF. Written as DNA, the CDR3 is TGTGCCAGCTCACCGGACAGCTTCTCTGGAAACACCATATATTTT.